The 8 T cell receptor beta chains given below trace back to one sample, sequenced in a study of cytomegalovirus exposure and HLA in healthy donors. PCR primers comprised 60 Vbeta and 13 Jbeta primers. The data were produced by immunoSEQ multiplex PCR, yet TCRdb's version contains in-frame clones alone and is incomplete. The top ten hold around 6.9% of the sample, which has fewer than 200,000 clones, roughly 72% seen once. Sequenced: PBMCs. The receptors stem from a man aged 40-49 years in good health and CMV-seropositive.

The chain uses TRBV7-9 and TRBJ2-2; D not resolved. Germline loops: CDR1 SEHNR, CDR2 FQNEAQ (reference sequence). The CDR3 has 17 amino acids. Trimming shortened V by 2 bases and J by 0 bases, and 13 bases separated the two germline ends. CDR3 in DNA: TGTGCCAGCAGCTTAAGTCCCAACTATCCGAACACCGGGGAGCTGTTTTTT. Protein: CASSLSPNYPNTGELFF.

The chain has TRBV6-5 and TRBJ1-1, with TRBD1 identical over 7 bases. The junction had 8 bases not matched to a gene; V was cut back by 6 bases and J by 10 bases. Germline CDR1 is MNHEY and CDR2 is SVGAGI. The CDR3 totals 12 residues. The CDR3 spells CASSPTGNRAFF. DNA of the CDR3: TGTGCCAGCAGCCCGACAGGGAATAGAGCTTTCTTT.

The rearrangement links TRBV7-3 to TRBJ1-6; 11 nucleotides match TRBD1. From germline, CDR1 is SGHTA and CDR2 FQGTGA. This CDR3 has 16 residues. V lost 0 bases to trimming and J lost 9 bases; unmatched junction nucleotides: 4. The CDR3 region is CASSLTGGTGGSPLHF. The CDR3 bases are TGTGCCAGCAGCTTAACCGGAGGGACAGGGGGTTCACCCCTCCACTTT.

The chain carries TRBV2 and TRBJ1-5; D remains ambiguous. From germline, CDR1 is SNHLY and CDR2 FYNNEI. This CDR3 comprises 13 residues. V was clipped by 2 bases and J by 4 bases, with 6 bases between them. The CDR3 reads CASSEFQNQPQHF. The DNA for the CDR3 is TGTGCCAGCAGTGAATTCCAGAATCAGCCCCAGCATTTT.

Written as DNA, the CDR3 is TGTGCCATCAGGCCACAACAGGGAACGAGTGGCTACACCTTC. Its protein product is CAIRPQQGTSGYTF. The chain recombines TRBV10-3 with TRBJ1-2; D may be TRBD1 (6 bases). Between the trimmed V and J ends, which lost 6 bases and 7 bases, there was a span of 18 bases. Germline loops: CDR1 ENHRY, CDR2 SYGVKD. This CDR3 comprises 14 residues.

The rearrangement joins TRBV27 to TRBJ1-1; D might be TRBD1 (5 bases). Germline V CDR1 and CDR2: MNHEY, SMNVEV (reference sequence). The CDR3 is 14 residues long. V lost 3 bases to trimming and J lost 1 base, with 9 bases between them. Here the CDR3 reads CASSLGQPNTEAFF. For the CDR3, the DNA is TGTGCCAGCAGTTTGGGGCAGCCGAACACTGAAGCTTTCTTT.

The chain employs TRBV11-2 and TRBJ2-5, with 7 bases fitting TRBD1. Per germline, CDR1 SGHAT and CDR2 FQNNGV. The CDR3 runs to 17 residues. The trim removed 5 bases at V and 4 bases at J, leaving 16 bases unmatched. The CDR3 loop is CASSELWTGMAIETQYF. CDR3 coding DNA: TGTGCCAGCAGCGAGCTTTGGACAGGCATGGCTATAGAGACCCAGTACTTC.

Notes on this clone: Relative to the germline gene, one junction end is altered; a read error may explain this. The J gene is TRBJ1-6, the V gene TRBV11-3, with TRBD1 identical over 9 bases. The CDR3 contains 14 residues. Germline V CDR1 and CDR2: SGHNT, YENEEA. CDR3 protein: CASSLGQGNSPLHF. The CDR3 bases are TGTGCCAGCAGCCTCGGACAGGGGAATTCGCCCCTCCACTTT.